A selection of T cell receptor beta chains follows, all from one sample in a study of identical twins. In TCRdb, the 5' RACE reads were re-called with MiXCR into one record per CDR3 protein. Among around 960,000 distinct CDR3 sequences listed, around an eighth were seen once. The data also belong to a second study, concerning yellow fever vaccine responses in identical twins.

The specimen was PBMCs. The receptors shown here come from a woman under 30 in good health. Both conserved end residues are part of each CDR3. Each record gives: J gene, V gene, D gene, clone size, CDR3 protein, CDR3 DNA. A D gene is named only where the DNA matches it firmly. Size values are once, few and many counts, or a class for expanded clones, and some rows have none.

TRBJ1-2,TRBV28,.,few,CANNTGRDGYTF,TGTGCCAACAACACAGGGAGGGATGGCTACACCTTC
TRBJ1-1,TRBV20-1,TRBD1,.,CSAIKSDRVAEAFF,TGCAGTGCCATAAAGTCGGACAGGGTCGCTGAAGCTTTCTTT
TRBJ1-2,TRBV20-1,TRBD1,.,CSARPMTGASSGYTF,TGCAGTGCTAGACCCATGACAGGGGCCTCGTCTGGCTACACCTTC
TRBJ2-5,TRBV20-1,TRBD2,.,CSAPRAGGGHQETQYF,TGCAGTGCTCCCCGAGCGGGCGGGGGTCACCAAGAGACCCAGTACTTC
TRBJ2-7,TRBV10-2,.,many,CASSESSLSYEQYF,TGCGCCAGCAGTGAGAGCTCCCTATCCTACGAGCAGTACTTC
TRBJ2-4,TRBV12-3/TRBV12-4,.,many,CASSLGTAKNIQYF,TGTGCCAGCAGTTTAGGAACGGCCAAAAACATTCAGTACTTC
TRBJ2-4,TRBV18,TRBD2,many,CASSEGLANIQYF,TGTGCCAGTTCGGAGGGACTAGCCAACATTCAGTACTTC
TRBJ1-2,TRBV7-2,.,.,CASSRESYGYTF,TGTGCCAGCAGCAGGGAGAGCTATGGCTACACCTTC
TRBJ2-1,TRBV9,TRBD2,.,CASSSRTSGSVYNEQFF,TGTGCCAGCAGCTCGAGGACTAGCGGGAGTGTTTACAATGAGCAGTTCTTC
TRBJ2-1,TRBV7-8,TRBD2,few,CASSFVMGLAGGPLDNEQFF,TGTGCCAGCAGCTTTGTTATGGGACTAGCGGGAGGGCCCCTCGACAATGAGCAGTTCTTC
TRBJ2-3,TRBV20-1,TRBD1,.,CSARVPDRVTDTQYF,TGCAGTGCTAGAGTCCCGGACAGGGTGACAGATACGCAGTATTTT
TRBJ1-2,TRBV6-1,.,few,CASRGDGNYGYTF,TGTGCCAGCAGGGGGGACGGAAACTATGGCTACACCTTC
TRBJ2-7,TRBV7-2,.,few,CASRDNRGGYEQYF,TGTGCCAGCAGAGATAACAGGGGGGGATACGAGCAGTACTTC
TRBJ1-4,TRBV18,TRBD1,few,CASSPWTGNEKLFF,TGTGCCAGCTCACCGTGGACAGGGAATGAAAAACTGTTTTTT
TRBJ1-6,TRBV2,.,.,CASSSNSYNSPLHF,TGTGCCAGCAGCTCCAACAGCTATAATTCACCCCTCCACTTT
TRBJ2-3,TRBV12-3/TRBV12-4,.,many,CASSFDGTSTDTQYF,TGTGCCAGCAGTTTCGACGGTACTAGCACAGATACGCAGTATTTT
TRBJ1-1,TRBV6-1,TRBD1,few,CASSPGQGVRSTEAFF,TGTGCCAGCAGCCCGGGACAGGGTGTGCGGAGCACTGAAGCTTTCTTT
TRBJ2-7,TRBV12-3/TRBV12-4,TRBD2,few,CASTMTSNYEQYF,TGTGCCAGCACCATGACTAGCAACTACGAGCAGTACTTC
TRBJ1-6,TRBV6-5,.,few,CASSYSISFGAPLHF,TGTGCCAGCAGTTACTCGATCAGTTTTGGGGCTCCCCTCCACTTT
TRBJ1-6,TRBV25-1,TRBD1,few,CASSVTGGNSPLHF,TGTGCCAGCAGTGTTACAGGGGGCAATTCACCCCTCCACTTT
TRBJ2-3,TRBV7-8,.,many,CASSFSGVDTQYF,TGTGCCAGCAGCTTTTCTGGGGTAGATACGCAGTATTTT
TRBJ2-1,TRBV20-1,.,few,CSARDHGGSYNEQFF,TGCAGTGCTAGAGATCACGGGGGCTCCTACAATGAGCAGTTCTTC
TRBJ2-5,TRBV7-9,TRBD2,.,CASSSGLAGLRETQYF,TGTGCCAGCAGCTCCGGACTAGCGGGGCTACGGGAGACCCAGTACTTC
TRBJ2-5,TRBV20-1,.,.,CSARKTKETQYF,TGCAGTGCCAGAAAGACTAAAGAGACCCAGTACTTC
TRBJ2-1,TRBV7-9,TRBD1,.,CATKWTGGYNEQFF,TGTGCCACCAAATGGACAGGGGGCTACAATGAGCAGTTCTTC
TRBJ1-2,TRBV3-1,TRBD1,.,CASSQGTGVRYGYTF,TGTGCCAGCAGCCAAGGGACAGGAGTTAGGTATGGCTACACCTTC
TRBJ2-2,TRBV4-1,.,few,CASSQDGQLNTGELFF,TGCGCCAGCAGCCAAGATGGGCAGCTCAACACCGGGGAGCTGTTTTTT
TRBJ2-1,TRBV18,.,few,CASSTTGSYNEQFF,TGTGCCAGCTCGACGACAGGATCCTACAATGAGCAGTTCTTC
TRBJ2-7,TRBV5-1,.,.,CASSLDRKRIEQYF,TGCGCCAGCAGCTTGGACCGCAAGCGAATCGAGCAGTACTTC
TRBJ2-7,TRBV6-1,TRBD2,.,CASTQGLAGKDEQYF,TGTGCCAGCACCCAAGGGCTAGCGGGAAAGGACGAGCAGTACTTC
TRBJ2-1,TRBV28,.,few,CASSSGQPGGEQFF,TGTGCCAGCAGTTCGGGACAGCCGGGAGGTGAGCAGTTCTTC
TRBJ2-1,TRBV27,.,few,CASSLGRIRRISYNEQFF,TGTGCCAGCAGTTTAGGGAGGATTCGGCGGATCTCCTACAATGAGCAGTTCTTC
TRBJ1-2,TRBV20-1,.,.,CSARDGQINYGYTF,TGCAGTGCTAGAGACGGACAGATTAACTATGGCTACACCTTC
TRBJ1-1,TRBV10-3,TRBD1,few,CAISARTGGSGAFF,TGTGCCATCAGTGCAAGGACAGGGGGGTCGGGAGCTTTCTTT
TRBJ2-1,TRBV20-1,.,.,CSASVLLADEQFF,TGCAGTGCTAGTGTTCTCCTAGCCGATGAGCAGTTCTTC
TRBJ1-2,TRBV10-3,.,many,CAISEGSTNYGYTF,TGTGCCATCAGTGAGGGGTCCACTAACTATGGCTACACCTTC
TRBJ2-3,TRBV20-1,.,.,CSASFRGKRSDTQYF,TGCAGTGCTAGCTTCCGGGGGAAGCGGTCAGATACGCAGTATTTT
TRBJ2-1,TRBV12-3/TRBV12-4,.,few,CASSLGVLKSYNEQFF,TGTGCCAGCAGTTTAGGAGTCCTCAAATCCTACAATGAGCAGTTCTTC
TRBJ2-3,TRBV10-3,.,.,CAISERDWEGTDTQYF,TGTGCCATCAGTGAGCGCGATTGGGAGGGCACAGATACGCAGTATTTT
TRBJ2-3,TRBV5-1,.,few,CASTYRDPSDTQYF,TGCGCCAGCACTTACAGGGATCCTTCAGATACGCAGTATTTT
TRBJ1-5,TRBV12-3/TRBV12-4,.,.,CASSSRLPGRSNQPQHF,TGTGCCAGCAGTTCCCGCCTACCGGGTCGAAGCAATCAGCCCCAGCATTTT
TRBJ2-7,TRBV5-6,.,few,CASSLAISEQYF,TGTGCCAGCAGCTTGGCGATTTCGGAGCAGTACTTC
TRBJ2-1,TRBV15,.,few,CATSRDLGDNEQFF,TGTGCCACCAGCAGAGATCTTGGGGACAATGAGCAGTTCTTC
TRBJ2-7,TRBV5-1,TRBD1,.,CASRAPGQSFYEQYF,TGCGCCAGCAGGGCTCCGGGACAGAGTTTCTACGAGCAGTACTTC
TRBJ2-5,TRBV24-1,TRBD1,few,CATSDSGAGQGRETQYF,TGTGCCACCAGTGATTCCGGCGCAGGACAGGGGAGAGAGACCCAGTACTTC
TRBJ2-6,TRBV27,TRBD2,few,CASSLSLLAGGDSGANVLTF,TGTGCCAGCAGTTTATCCCTACTAGCGGGAGGGGACTCTGGGGCCAACGTCCTGACTTTC
TRBJ2-6,TRBV18,.,.,CASSPPSTSGANVLTF,TGTGCCAGCTCACCACCGTCCACCTCTGGGGCCAACGTCCTGACTTTC
TRBJ2-1,TRBV14,.,few,CASSQVLAGVNNEQFF,TGTGCCAGCAGCCAAGTCCTCGCAGGGGTTAACAATGAGCAGTTCTTC
TRBJ1-2,TRBV7-9,.,few,CATWEDDSYGYTF,TGTGCCACCTGGGAGGATGATAGCTATGGCTACACCTTC
TRBJ1-1,TRBV20-1,.,.,CSARGEGATRNTEAFF,TGCAGTGCTAGAGGGGAAGGGGCTACTAGGAACACTGAAGCTTTCTTT
TRBJ2-3,TRBV5-4,.,.,CASSPRVRGNTDTQYF,TGTGCCAGCAGCCCCAGGGTTCGGGGAAACACAGATACGCAGTATTTT
TRBJ2-3,TRBV10-1,TRBD2,.,CASTWGTSSSTDTQYF,TGCGCCAGCACTTGGGGGACTAGCTCTAGCACAGATACGCAGTATTTT
TRBJ2-4,TRBV11-2,.,few,CASRPRALAKNIQYF,TGTGCCAGCCGTCCAAGGGCGCTAGCCAAAAACATTCAGTACTTC